This entry lists 17 T cell receptor beta chains sequenced from one sample in a study of radiation and T cells in renal cell carcinoma. Time point defined: baseline pretreatment blood. Treatment given: 15 Gy SBRT to primary tumor, nephrectomy 4 weeks later. Only in-frame clones appear in the TCRdb table, and some are missing; sequencing was by immunoSEQ multiplex PCR. The sample holds about 130,000 clones, about 88% seen once. Sequences were derived from blood, sampled from a patient whose treatment included radiotherapy and nephrectomy. These receptors originate from a woman aged 45-60 years with renal cell carcinoma.

The DNA for the CDR3 is TGTGCCAGCAGCCCAAGACTAGCGGGGTTGGTAGGCGAGCAGTACTTC. It specifies CASSPRLAGLVGEQYF. The rearrangement uses TRBV7-8 and TRBJ2-7; the match to TRBD2 covers 11 bases. Looked up from germline, CDR1 is SGHVS and CDR2 is FQNEAQ. After removal of 5 bases from V and 6 bases from J, the junction contained 12 bases not matched to a gene. CDR3 length: 16 residues.

The sample holds a few counts of this clone. The chain is built from TRBV15 and TRBJ1-6; D call uncertain. This CDR3 comprises 15 residues. Trimming took off 1 base at V and 5 bases at J, with 9 bases between the two ends. The germline gives CDR1 LNHNV, CDR2 YYDKDF (reference sequence). The CDR3: CATSRATIDNSPLHF. The CDR3 DNA follows: TGTGCCACCAGCAGAGCTACAATTGATAATTCACCCCTCCACTTT.

To note about this clone: Different DNA sequences within this sample yield the same CDR3. The chain uses TRBV5-1 and TRBJ1-2; a weak D match, TRBD1 (5 bases). The CDR3 covers 15 residues. The germline gives CDR1 SGHRS, CDR2 YFSETQ. V was pared by 0 bases and J by 3 bases, with 12 bases between. The CDR3 spells CASSLGVTEDYGYTF. The CDR3 DNA sequence: TGCGCCAGCAGCTTGGGCGTGACAGAGGACTATGGCTACACCTTC.

The chain couples TRBV18 to TRBJ2-7; tentative D call: TRBD1 (6 bases). V shed 3 bases and J shed 0 bases, with 18 bases lying between them. Germline CDR1 reads KGHSH; CDR2 reads LQKENI. The CDR3 has 17 amino acids. CDR3 region: CASSPGGWDMTSYEQYF. The CDR3 DNA is TGTGCCAGCTCACCGGGCGGCTGGGACATGACCTCCTACGAGCAGTACTTC.

The rearrangement joins TRBV27 to TRBJ2-1; D might be TRBD1 or TRBD2, each matching 5 bases. V lost 5 bases, J lost 4 bases, and 18 bases lay in between. The length of the CDR3 is 16 residues. CDR1 and CDR2 from the germline V gene are MNHEY and SMNVEV (reference sequence). The CDR3 DNA sequence: TGTGCCAGCAGTAGACCGGGACCACCCATATACAATGAGCAGTTCTTC. Protein: CASSRPGPPIYNEQFF.

The chain joins TRBV9 to TRBJ1-1; TRBD1 matches at 8 bases. After removal of 0 bases from V and 5 bases from J, the junction contained 12 bases not matched to a gene. The germline CDR1 and CDR2 sequences are SGDLS and YYNGEE. This CDR3 comprises 17 residues. The CDR3 spells CASSVAAAGGGSTEAFF. DNA for the CDR3: TGTGCCAGCAGCGTAGCAGCGGCAGGGGGCGGCTCAACTGAAGCTTTCTTT.

With regard to this clone: The same CDR3 can be traced to other DNA sequences in this sample. The rearrangement joins TRBV6-6 to TRBJ1-2; tentative D call: TRBD1 (5 bases). The V gene's germline CDR1 is MNHNY and CDR2 SVGAGI (reference sequence). Between the trimmed V and J ends, which lost 0 bases and 4 bases, there was a span of 9 bases. This CDR3 spans 14 amino acids. CDR3 sequence reads: CASSYSSGTYGYTF. CDR3 DNA sequence: TGTGCCAGCAGTTACTCGTCAGGGACCTATGGCTACACCTTC.

This clone was counted only a few times. The CDR3 protein is CASSPTGNTEAFF. CDR3 DNA: TGTGCCAGCTCTCCGACAGGGAACACTGAAGCTTTCTTT. The chain combines TRBV18 with TRBJ1-1; perhaps TRBD1 as D (6 bases). In germline, CDR1 is KGHSH, CDR2 LQKENI. V lost 6 bases, J lost 1 base, and 9 bases lay in between. The CDR3 is made up of 13 amino acids. Variable domain in full (rest from reference TRBV18 and TRBJ1-1): NAGVMQNPRHLVRRRGQEARLRCSPMKGHSHVYWYRQLPEEGLKFMVYLQKENIIDESGMPKERFSAEFPKEGPSILRIQQVVRGDSAAYFCASSPTGNTEAFFGQGTRLTVV.

The chain combines TRBV6-1 with TRBJ1-3, with 7 bases lining up with TRBD1. With 6 bases clipped from V and 4 bases from J, the junction kept 9 bases outside the gene matches. The CDR3 is made up of 15 amino acids. Germline-derived CDR1 and CDR2 are MNHNS and SASEGT. The DNA for the CDR3 is TGTGCCAGCAGAGCGACAGGGCTGGCGGGAAACACCATATATTTT. Its translation: CASRATGLAGNTIYF.

This chain links TRBV15 with TRBJ2-2, with TRBD1 as a possible D gene (6 bases). Trimming shortened V by 0 bases and J by 2 bases, and 10 bases separated the two germline ends. Looked up from germline, CDR1 is LNHNV and CDR2 is YYDKDF (reference sequence). This CDR3 is 16 amino acids long. Here the CDR3 reads CATSREGRGNTGELFF. DNA of the CDR3: TGTGCCACCAGCAGAGAGGGCAGGGGTAACACCGGGGAGCTGTTTTTT.

The chain carries TRBV19 and TRBJ1-2, with a weak D call TRBD1 (6 bases). This CDR3 has 14 amino acids. Per germline, CDR1 LNHDA and CDR2 SQIVND (reference sequence). Trimming removed 4 bases from V and 3 bases from J, with 12 bases in between. The CDR3 coding sequence is TGTGCCAGTAGTAGTCAGGCAGGGGACTATGGCTACACCTTC. This gives the protein CASSSQAGDYGYTF.

The rearrangement joins TRBV7-9 to TRBJ2-7, with D perhaps given as TRBD1 or TRBD2 (5 bases each). Trimming removed 1 base at V and 9 bases at J, with 10 bases between. This CDR3 has 12 residues. The germline V gene has CDR1 SEHNR and CDR2 FQNEAQ (reference sequence). The CDR3 protein is CASSLVGVGQYF. The DNA of the CDR3 is TGTGCCAGCAGCTTAGTGGGGGTAGGGCAGTACTTC.

This rearrangement joins TRBV4-1 to TRBJ1-1; D gene unclear. The CDR3 spans 17 residues. In germline, CDR1 is MGHRA, CDR2 YSYEKL. Trimming pared 0 bases from V and 4 bases from J, leaving 18 bases between. This chain's CDR3 is CASSQDMLRSFGTEAFF. CDR3 DNA: TGCGCCAGCAGCCAAGATATGTTGAGGAGTTTTGGCACTGAAGCTTTCTTT.

This clone was seen just once. The rearrangement uses TRBV4-1 and TRBJ1-5; no definite D call. Germline V gene sequence: CDR1 MGHRA, CDR2 YSYEKL. Between the trimmed V and J ends, which lost 0 bases and 6 bases, there was a span of 12 bases. The CDR3 has 15 residues. CDR3 loop: CASSQDDRLSQPQHF. CDR3 bases: TGCGCCAGCAGCCAAGATGACCGCCTAAGTCAGCCCCAGCATTTT.

The chain combines TRBV6-1 with TRBJ1-6; D gene ambiguous. The CDR3 loop spans 15 amino acids. V was pared by 1 base and J by 10 bases, with 14 bases between. Per germline, CDR1 MNHNS and CDR2 SASEGT. CDR3 sequence reads: CASSEESPQQSPLHF. The CDR3 DNA reads TGTGCCAGCAGTGAAGAGTCACCACAGCAATCACCCCTCCACTTT.

V is TRBV5-1 and J is TRBJ2-3; possibly TRBD1 for D (6 bases). With 3 bases removed from V and 6 bases from J, the gap between germline ends came to 11 bases. The CDR3 is 13 amino acids. The germline V gene encodes CDR1 SGHRS and CDR2 YFSETQ. CDR3 amino acids: CASSSTGKDTQYF. The CDR3 DNA sequence: TGCGCCAGCAGCTCAACAGGGAAGGATACGCAGTATTTT.

V gene TRBV7-2 combines with J gene TRBJ2-5; D unresolved. The CDR3 consists of 13 residues. Trimming left V 3 bases short and J 2 bases short, with 7 bases between. CDR1 and CDR2 from the germline V gene are SGHTA and FQGNSA. CDR3 region: CASSFSEQETQYF. CDR3 coding DNA: TGTGCCAGCAGCTTCAGCGAGCAAGAGACCCAGTACTTC. The full variable domain, its missing parts supplied by reference TRBV7-2 and TRBJ2-5, is GAGVSQSPSNKVTEKGKDVELRCDPISGHTALYWYRQSLGQGLEFLIYFQGNSAPDKSGLPSDRFSAERTGGSVSTLTIQRTQQEDSAVYLCASSFSEQETQYFGPGTRLLVL.